A selection of T cell receptor beta chains follows, all from one sample in a study of T cell responses to AZD1222 COVID-19 vaccine. The repertoire was sequenced with immunoSEQ multiplex PCR; TCRdb's copy has only in-frame clones and lacks some. The sample includes 130,000 to 150,000 clones, 88% of them seen just once. The sequencing used peripheral blood, collected 28 days after the second dose of the MenACWY control vaccine. All receptors come from an adult who received the MenACWY meningococcal vaccine as a control. Both conserved end residues are part of each CDR3. D genes are given only for firm matches. Only some rows state a clone size, as once, few, many or a class for expanded clones.

TRBV7-2,NA,TRBJ2-7,NA,CASRRLGSGLDYEQYF,TGTGCCAGCAGGCGCTTAGGAAGCGGGCTTGATTACGAGCAGTACTTC
TRBV6-5,NA,TRBJ2-6,NA,CASSIGRAGANVLTF,TGTGCCAGCAGCATTGGTAGGGCAGGGGCCAACGTCCTGACTTTC
TRBV5-1,TRBD1,TRBJ1-5,NA,CASSETGVGQPQHF,TGCGCCAGCAGCGAGACAGGGGTAGGTCAGCCCCAGCATTTT
TRBV6-2/TRBV6-3,NA,TRBJ2-3,NA,CASSYGLADTQYF,TGTGCCAGCAGTTACGGGCTAGCGGATACGCAGTATTTT
TRBV24-1,NA,TRBJ1-5,NA,CATRSAEGFQPQHF,TGTGCCACCAGATCCGCGGAGGGGTTTCAGCCCCAGCATTTT
TRBV16,NA,TRBJ2-1,NA,CASSQSGVNEQFF,TGTGCCAGCAGCCAATCCGGGGTCAATGAGCAGTTCTTC
TRBV24-1,TRBD2,TRBJ2-5,NA,CATSDPGLAGDGETQYF,TGTGCCACCAGTGATCCTGGACTAGCGGGGGACGGGGAGACCCAGTACTTC
TRBV7-2,NA,TRBJ2-7,NA,CASSLEAGRSSYEQYF,TGTGCCAGCAGCTTAGAGGCAGGGAGGAGCTCCTACGAGCAGTACTTC
TRBV7-2,TRBD1,TRBJ1-1,NA,CASSWGQGNTEAFF,TGTGCCAGCAGCTGGGGACAGGGGAACACTGAAGCTTTCTTT
TRBV12-5,NA,TRBJ1-1,NA,CASGLGLVNTEAFF,TGTGCTAGTGGTTTAGGGCTGGTGAACACTGAAGCTTTCTTT
TRBV6-6,TRBD1,TRBJ1-1,NA,CASSYFPTGAGTEAFF,TGTGCCAGCAGTTACTTTCCTACAGGGGCCGGCACTGAAGCTTTCTTT
TRBV12-3/TRBV12-4,TRBD2,TRBJ2-7,NA,CASRFKTSRFIYF,TGTGCCAGCAGATTCAAGACTAGCCGGTTTATATACTTC
TRBV18,NA,TRBJ2-3,once,CASSPSDGARTQYF,TGTGCCAGCTCACCTTCGGACGGAGCAAGGACGCAGTATTTT
TRBV7-2,TRBD1,TRBJ2-1,NA,CASSLRSGGNEQFF,TGTGCCAGCAGCTTGAGATCAGGGGGCAATGAGCAGTTCTTC
TRBV3-1/TRBV3-2,NA,TRBJ2-6,NA,CASTLIGANVLTF,TGTGCCAGCACCCTAATTGGGGCCAACGTCCTGACTTTC
TRBV18,NA,TRBJ2-5,NA,CASSVKVQETQYF,TGTGCCAGCTCAGTTAAGGTCCAAGAGACCCAGTACTTC
TRBV25-1,NA,TRBJ1-1,NA,CASSEYNTEAFF,TGTGCCAGCAGTGAATATAACACTGAAGCTTTCTTT
TRBV30,TRBD1,TRBJ1-5,NA,CAWTGQGDQPQHF,TGTGCCTGGACAGGACAGGGAGATCAGCCCCAGCATTTT
TRBV18,NA,TRBJ1-2,few,CASSPDGNYGYTF,TGTGCCAGCTCACCAGACGGTAACTATGGCTACACCTTC
TRBV18,NA,TRBJ1-2,NA,CASSPGGYYGYTF,TGTGCCAGCTCACCTGGGGGGTACTATGGCTACACCTTC
TRBV10-1,NA,TRBJ2-3,NA,CASSEGRFSTDTQYF,TGCGCCAGCAGTGAGGGCAGATTTAGCACAGATACGCAGTATTTT
TRBV9,NA,TRBJ1-6,once,CASSARGNSPLHF,TGTGCCAGCAGCGCCAGGGGTAATTCACCCCTCCACTTT
TRBV11-3,TRBD1,TRBJ1-2,NA,CASSFGHTGGLYGYTF,TGTGCCAGCAGCTTTGGACATACAGGGGGCCTCTATGGCTACACCTTC
TRBV19,NA,TRBJ2-7,NA,CASSSYYEQYF,TGTGCCAGTAGTTCGTACTACGAGCAGTACTTC
TRBV12-3/TRBV12-4,NA,TRBJ1-5,NA,CASSLSQPQHF,TGTGCCAGCAGTTTAAGTCAGCCCCAGCATTTT
TRBV12-5,TRBD2,TRBJ2-2,many,CASGWNGWVAGDTGELFF,TGTGCTAGTGGTTGGAACGGCTGGGTAGCGGGAGACACCGGGGAGCTGTTTTTT
TRBV27,NA,TRBJ2-2,NA,CASSLIGVNTGELFF,TGTGCCAGCAGTTTAATCGGCGTCAACACCGGGGAGCTGTTTTTT
TRBV10-3,TRBD1,TRBJ2-5,NA,CAISVGQFGETQYF,TGTGCCATCAGTGTGGGACAGTTTGGAGAGACCCAGTACTTC
TRBV24-1,NA,TRBJ2-2,NA,CATEGTTPTGELFF,TGTGCCACCGAGGGGACAACCCCCACCGGGGAGCTGTTTTTT
TRBV4-1,NA,TRBJ2-5,once,CASSQDYGAQYF,TGCGCCAGCAGCCAAGACTACGGGGCCCAGTACTTC
TRBV7-2,TRBD1,TRBJ1-2,NA,CASSQERDSRYGYTF,TGTGCCAGCAGCCAAGAGAGGGACAGTCGCTATGGCTACACCTTC
TRBV25-1,NA,TRBJ2-3,NA,CASSEDTQYF,TGTGCCAGCAGTGAAGATACGCAGTATTTT
TRBV18,TRBD1,TRBJ1-2,NA,CASSTGQGVLDYGYTF,TGTGCCAGCTCCACCGGACAGGGGGTATTGGACTATGGCTACACCTTC
TRBV6-1,TRBD1,TRBJ1-2,NA,CASSEDLDRDYGYTF,TGTGCCAGCAGTGAAGACCTGGACAGGGACTATGGCTACACCTTC
TRBV2,NA,TRBJ1-4,NA,CASIGGTANEKLFF,TGTGCCAGCATAGGGGGGACGGCAAATGAAAAACTGTTTTTT
TRBV2,NA,TRBJ2-1,NA,CASLGAGKFGSYNEQFF,TGTGCCAGCTTGGGGGCGGGAAAGTTTGGATCCTACAATGAGCAGTTCTTC
TRBV30,NA,TRBJ1-2,NA,CAWIRRGAYYGYTF,TGTGCCTGGATTCGCCGGGGGGCCTACTATGGCTACACCTTC
TRBV28,NA,TRBJ1-2,NA,CASSLLGGRDGYTF,TGTGCCAGCAGTTTGTTGGGGGGGCGGGATGGCTACACCTTC
TRBV28,TRBD1,TRBJ1-4,NA,CASSHHGTGDEKLFF,TGTGCCAGCAGCCACCACGGGACAGGGGATGAAAAACTGTTTTTT